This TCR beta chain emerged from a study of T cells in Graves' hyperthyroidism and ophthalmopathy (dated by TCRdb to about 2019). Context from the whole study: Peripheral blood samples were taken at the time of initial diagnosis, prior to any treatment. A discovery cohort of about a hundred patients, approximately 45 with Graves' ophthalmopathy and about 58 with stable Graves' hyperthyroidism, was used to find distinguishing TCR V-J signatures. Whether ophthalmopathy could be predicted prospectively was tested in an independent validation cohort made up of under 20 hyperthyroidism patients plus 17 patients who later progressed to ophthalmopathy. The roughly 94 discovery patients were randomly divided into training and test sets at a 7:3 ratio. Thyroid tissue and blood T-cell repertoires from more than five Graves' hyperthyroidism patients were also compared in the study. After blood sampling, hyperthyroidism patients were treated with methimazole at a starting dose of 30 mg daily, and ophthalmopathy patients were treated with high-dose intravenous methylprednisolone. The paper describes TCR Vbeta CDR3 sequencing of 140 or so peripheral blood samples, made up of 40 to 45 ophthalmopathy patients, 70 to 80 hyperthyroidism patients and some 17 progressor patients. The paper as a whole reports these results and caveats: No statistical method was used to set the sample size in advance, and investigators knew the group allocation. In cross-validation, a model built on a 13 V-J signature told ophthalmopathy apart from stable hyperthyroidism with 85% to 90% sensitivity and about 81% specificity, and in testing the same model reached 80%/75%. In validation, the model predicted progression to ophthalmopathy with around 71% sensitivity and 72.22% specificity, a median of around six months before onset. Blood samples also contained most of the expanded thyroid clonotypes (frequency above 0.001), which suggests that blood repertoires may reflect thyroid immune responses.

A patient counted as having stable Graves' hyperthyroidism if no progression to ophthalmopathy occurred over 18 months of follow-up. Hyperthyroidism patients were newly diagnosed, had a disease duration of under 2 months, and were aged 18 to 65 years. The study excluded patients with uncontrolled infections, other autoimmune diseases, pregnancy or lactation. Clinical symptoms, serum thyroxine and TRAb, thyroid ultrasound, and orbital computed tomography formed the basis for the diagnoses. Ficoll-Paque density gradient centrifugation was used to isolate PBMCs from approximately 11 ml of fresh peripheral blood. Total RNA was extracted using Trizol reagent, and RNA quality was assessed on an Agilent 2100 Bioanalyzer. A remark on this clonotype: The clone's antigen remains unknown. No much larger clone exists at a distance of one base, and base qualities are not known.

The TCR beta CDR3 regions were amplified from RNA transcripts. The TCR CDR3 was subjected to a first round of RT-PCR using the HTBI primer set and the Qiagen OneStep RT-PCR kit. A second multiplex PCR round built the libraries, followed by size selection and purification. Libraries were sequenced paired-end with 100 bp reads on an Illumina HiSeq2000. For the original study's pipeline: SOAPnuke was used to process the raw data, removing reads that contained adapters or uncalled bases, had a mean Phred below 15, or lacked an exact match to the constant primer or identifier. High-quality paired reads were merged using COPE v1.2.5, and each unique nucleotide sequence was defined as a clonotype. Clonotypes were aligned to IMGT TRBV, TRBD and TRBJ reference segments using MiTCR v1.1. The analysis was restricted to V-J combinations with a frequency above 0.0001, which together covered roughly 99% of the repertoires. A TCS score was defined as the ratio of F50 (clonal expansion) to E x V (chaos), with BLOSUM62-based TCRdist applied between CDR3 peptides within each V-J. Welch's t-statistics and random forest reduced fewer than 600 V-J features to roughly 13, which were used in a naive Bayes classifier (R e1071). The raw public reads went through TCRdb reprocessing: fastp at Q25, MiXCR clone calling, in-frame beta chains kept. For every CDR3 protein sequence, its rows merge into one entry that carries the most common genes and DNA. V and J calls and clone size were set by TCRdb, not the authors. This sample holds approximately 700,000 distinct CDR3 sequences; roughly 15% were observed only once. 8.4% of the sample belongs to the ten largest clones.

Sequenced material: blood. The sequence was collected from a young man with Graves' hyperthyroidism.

The CDR3 here reads CSASAGVSYEQYF. The nucleotides read TGCAGTGCTAGCGCAGGGGTGTCCTACGAGCAGTACTTC. The chain joins TRBV20-1 to TRBJ2-7, and possibly TRBD1, on 6 matching bases. Relative to germline, V is 3 bases shorter and J is 1 base shorter, with 10 bases between their ends. Reading from cysteine to phenylalanine, the CDR3 counts 13 amino acids. Here the CDR3 DNA is all that survives: 39 bases in frame from base 1. According to the germline V gene (reference sequence), CDR1 reads DFQATT and CDR2 reads SNEGSKA.